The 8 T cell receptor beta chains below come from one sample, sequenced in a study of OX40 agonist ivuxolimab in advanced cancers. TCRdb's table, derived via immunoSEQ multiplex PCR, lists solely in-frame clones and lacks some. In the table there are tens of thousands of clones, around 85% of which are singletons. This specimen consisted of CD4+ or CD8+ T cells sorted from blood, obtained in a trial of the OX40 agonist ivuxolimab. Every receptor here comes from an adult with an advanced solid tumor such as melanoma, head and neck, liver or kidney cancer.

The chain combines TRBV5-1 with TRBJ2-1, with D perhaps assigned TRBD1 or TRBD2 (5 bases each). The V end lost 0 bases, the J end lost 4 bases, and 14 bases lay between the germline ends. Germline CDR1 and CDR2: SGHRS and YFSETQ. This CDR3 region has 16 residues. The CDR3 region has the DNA TGCGCCAGCAGCTTGGGGGGGACGACCGGATACAATGAGCAGTTCTTC. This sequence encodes CASSLGGTTGYNEQFF.

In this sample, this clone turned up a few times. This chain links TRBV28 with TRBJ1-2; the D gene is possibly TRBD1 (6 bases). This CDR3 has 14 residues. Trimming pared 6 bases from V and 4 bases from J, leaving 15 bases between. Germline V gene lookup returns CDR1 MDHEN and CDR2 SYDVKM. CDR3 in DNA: TGTGCCAGCAGAACCCCGGACAGCTTCTATGGCTACACCTTC. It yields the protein CASRTPDSFYGYTF.

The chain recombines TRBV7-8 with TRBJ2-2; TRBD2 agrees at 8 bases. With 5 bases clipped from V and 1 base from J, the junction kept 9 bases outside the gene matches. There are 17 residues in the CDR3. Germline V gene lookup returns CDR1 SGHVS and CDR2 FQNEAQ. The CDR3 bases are TGTGCCAGCAGCCAGAGACGGACTAGCTGGAACACCGGGGAGCTGTTTTTT. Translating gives CASSQRRTSWNTGELFF.

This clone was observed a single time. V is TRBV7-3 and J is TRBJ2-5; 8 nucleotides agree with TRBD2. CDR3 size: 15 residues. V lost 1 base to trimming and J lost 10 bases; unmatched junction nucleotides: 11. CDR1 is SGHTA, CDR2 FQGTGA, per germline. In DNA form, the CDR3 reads TGTGCCAGCAGCTTAAACCCTAGCGGGTCGAGCGACCAGTACTTC. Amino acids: CASSLNPSGSSDQYF.

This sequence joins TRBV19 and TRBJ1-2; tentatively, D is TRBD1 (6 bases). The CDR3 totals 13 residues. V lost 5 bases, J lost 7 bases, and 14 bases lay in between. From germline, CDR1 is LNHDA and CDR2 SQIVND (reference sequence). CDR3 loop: CASSEGGSSGYTF. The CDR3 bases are TGTGCCAGTAGTGAGGGGGGCAGCAGTGGCTACACCTTC.

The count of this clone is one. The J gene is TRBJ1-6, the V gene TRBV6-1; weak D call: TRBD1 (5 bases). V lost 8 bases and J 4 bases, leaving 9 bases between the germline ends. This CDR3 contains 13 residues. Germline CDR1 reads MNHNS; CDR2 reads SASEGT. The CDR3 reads CASGDPYNSPLHF. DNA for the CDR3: TGTGCCAGCGGGGACCCGTATAATTCACCCCTCCACTTT.

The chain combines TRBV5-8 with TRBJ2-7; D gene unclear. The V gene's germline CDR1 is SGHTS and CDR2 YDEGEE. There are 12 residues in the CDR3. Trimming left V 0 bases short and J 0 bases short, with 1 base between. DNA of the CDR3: TGTGCCAGCAGCTTGGCCTCCTACGAGCAGTACTTC. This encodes CASSLASYEQYF.

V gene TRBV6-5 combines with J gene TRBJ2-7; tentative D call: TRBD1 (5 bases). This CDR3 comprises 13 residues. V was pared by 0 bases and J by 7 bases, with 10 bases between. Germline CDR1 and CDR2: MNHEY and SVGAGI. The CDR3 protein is CASSYSAGREQYF. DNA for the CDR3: TGTGCCAGCAGTTACTCGGCAGGGCGAGAGCAGTACTTC.